The rows below give T cell receptor beta chains drawn from one sample of a study of cytomegalovirus exposure and HLA in healthy donors. Assay used: immunoSEQ multiplex PCR; TCRdb lists only in-frame clones, some missing. The sample consists of hundreds of thousands of clones, about 89% of them appearing once. The specimen sequenced was PBMCs. All receptors derive from a woman between 18 and 30 years old in good health and CMV-seronegative. Both conserved end residues are part of each CDR3. A D gene is named only where the DNA matches it firmly. A clone size is listed for some rows: how often the clone was seen (once, few, many), or a class if it is expanded.

J gene | clone size | D gene | V gene | CDR3 protein | CDR3 DNA
TRBJ1-3 | . | TRBD1 | TRBV15 | CATSKTGQGRNTIYF | TGTGCCACCAGCAAAACGGGACAGGGGAGAAACACCATATATTTT
TRBJ1-2 | . | . | TRBV11-3 | CASSPRWTQQDYGYTF | TGTGCCAGCAGCCCCCGGTGGACCCAACAGGACTATGGCTACACCTTC
TRBJ2-5 | . | . | TRBV2 | CASSDPWGGRGETQYF | TGTGCCAGCAGTGATCCGTGGGGGGGCCGGGGAGAGACCCAGTACTTC
TRBJ1-3 | . | TRBD1 | TRBV12-5 | CASGLGQGSSGNTIYF | TGTGCTAGTGGTTTAGGACAGGGCAGCTCTGGAAACACCATATATTTT
TRBJ1-2 | . | TRBD1 | TRBV4-1 | CASSQVRGPRDGYTF | TGCGCCAGCAGCCAAGTGAGGGGGCCCCGTGATGGCTACACCTTC
TRBJ2-7 | . | TRBD2 | TRBV15 | CATSPRREGTYEQYF | TGTGCCACCAGCCCAAGGCGGGAGGGTACCTACGAGCAGTACTTC
TRBJ2-1 | . | . | TRBV11-2 | CASSFSRGNEQFF | TGTGCCAGCAGCTTTTCACGGGGTAATGAGCAGTTCTTC
TRBJ2-1 | . | . | TRBV7-9 | CASRQLNNEQFF | TGTGCCAGCCGCCAACTAAACAATGAGCAGTTCTTC
TRBJ1-2 | . | . | TRBV11-2 | CASSLASGSYGYTF | TGTGCCAGCAGCTTAGCGTCGGGGTCCTATGGCTACACCTTC
TRBJ1-2 | . | . | TRBV7-2 | CASSFAGGDYGYTF | TGTGCCAGCAGCTTTGCAGGAGGGGACTATGGCTACACCTTC
TRBJ2-7 | once | TRBD2 | TRBV7-6 | CASSFRRGGNYEQYF | TGTGCCAGCAGCTTTCGTCGGGGGGGGAATTACGAGCAGTACTTC
TRBJ2-5 | . | TRBD1 | TRBV15 | CATSRDQAGGIQETQYF | TGTGCCACCAGCAGAGATCAGGCAGGGGGCATACAAGAGACCCAGTACTTC
TRBJ1-5 | . | TRBD1 | TRBV7-9 | CASSSATGVDGNQPQHF | TGTGCCAGCAGCTCGGCGACAGGGGTAGATGGTAATCAGCCCCAGCATTTT
TRBJ2-7 | . | TRBD1 | TRBV6-5 | CASGQGYEQYF | TGTGCCAGTGGACAGGGCTACGAGCAGTACTTC
TRBJ2-7 | . | TRBD1 | TRBV28 | CASSLSGTGLPEQYF | TGTGCCAGCAGTTTATCTGGGACAGGGCTCCCCGAGCAGTACTTC
TRBJ1-5 | . | . | TRBV7-2 | CASSLMSRGPNQPQHF | TGTGCCAGCAGCTTAATGTCCAGGGGTCCCAATCAGCCCCAGCATTTT
TRBJ2-1 | . | TRBD2 | TRBV4-2 | CASSQEWRRGGYNEQFF | TGTGCCAGCAGCCAAGAGTGGCGGCGGGGGGGGTACAATGAGCAGTTCTTC
TRBJ2-5 | . | . | TRBV7-2 | CASSSGHTRSQTQYF | TGTGCCAGCAGCTCTGGACATACAAGGTCTCAGACCCAGTACTTC
TRBJ2-7 | . | . | TRBV11-2 | CASSLVLTAYEQYF | TGTGCCAGCAGCTTAGTTCTGACAGCCTACGAGCAGTACTTC
TRBJ2-3 | . | TRBD1 | TRBV7-9 | CASSLDRGREHF | TGTGCCAGCAGCCTAGACAGGGGGCGGGAGCATTTT
TRBJ1-5 | once | TRBD1 | TRBV4-1 | CASSQDGDRHSNQPQHF | TGCGCCAGCAGCCAAGATGGGGACAGGCATAGCAATCAGCCCCAGCATTTT
TRBJ2-5 | . | TRBD1 | TRBV6-6 | CASSPTGFQETQYF | TGTGCCAGCAGTCCGACAGGGTTCCAAGAGACCCAGTACTTC
TRBJ2-7 | once | . | TRBV5-1 | CASSLVYPVTGDIGYEQYF | TGCGCCAGCAGCTTGGTTTACCCGGTTACCGGGGACATCGGCTACGAGCAGTACTTC
TRBJ1-2 | once | . | TRBV25-1 | CASSLGDYYGYTF | TGTGCCAGCAGTCTTGGAGACTACTATGGCTACACCTTC
TRBJ2-1 | . | TRBD2 | TRBV27 | CASSFGTRGDNEQFF | TGTGCCAGCAGTTTCGGGACTAGAGGAGACAATGAGCAGTTCTTC
TRBJ1-2 | once | . | TRBV5-4 | CASSLDRQIYGYTF | TGTGCCAGCAGCTTGGACAGACAGATCTATGGCTACACCTTC
TRBJ1-1 | . | TRBD1 | TRBV5-5 | CASSQRDRGVTEAFF | TGTGCCAGCAGCCAACGGGACAGGGGAGTCACTGAAGCTTTCTTT
TRBJ2-3 | . | TRBD2 | TRBV5-1 | CASSPTSGPLQDTQYF | TGCGCCAGCAGCCCTACTAGCGGGCCCTTACAAGATACGCAGTATTTT
TRBJ2-3 | . | . | TRBV2 | CASRGWGTSTDTQYF | TGTGCCAGCAGGGGGTGGGGGACAAGCACAGATACGCAGTATTTT
TRBJ1-1 | . | . | TRBV15 | CATSRDLRGPTEAFF | TGTGCCACCAGCAGAGATCTCAGGGGTCCCACTGAAGCTTTCTTT